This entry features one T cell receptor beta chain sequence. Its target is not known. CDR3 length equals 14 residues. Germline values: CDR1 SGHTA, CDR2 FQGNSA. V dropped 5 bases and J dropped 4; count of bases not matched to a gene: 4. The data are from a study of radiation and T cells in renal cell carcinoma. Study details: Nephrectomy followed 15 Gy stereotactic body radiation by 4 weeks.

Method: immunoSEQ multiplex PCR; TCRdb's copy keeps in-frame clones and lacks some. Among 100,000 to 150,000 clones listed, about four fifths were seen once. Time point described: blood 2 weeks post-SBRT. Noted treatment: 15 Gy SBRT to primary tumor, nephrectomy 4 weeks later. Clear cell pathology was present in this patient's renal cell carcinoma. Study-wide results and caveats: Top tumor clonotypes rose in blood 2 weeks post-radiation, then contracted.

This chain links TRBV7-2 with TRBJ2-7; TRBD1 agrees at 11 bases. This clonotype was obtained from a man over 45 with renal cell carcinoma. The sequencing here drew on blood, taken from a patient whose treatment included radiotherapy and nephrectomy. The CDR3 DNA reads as TGTGCCAGCAGCCCGGGACAGGGGGGATACGAGCAGTACTTC. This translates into CASSPGQGGYEQYF. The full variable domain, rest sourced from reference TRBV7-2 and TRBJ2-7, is GAGVSQSPSNKVTEKGKDVELRCDPISGHTALYWYRQSLGQGLEFLIYFQGNSAPDKSGLPSDRFSAERTGGSVSTLTIQRTQQEDSAVYLCASSPGQGGYEQYFGPGTRLTVT.